The 23 T cell receptor beta chains listed next were all sequenced from one sample in a study of T-cell memory formation after mild COVID-19. Each CDR3 protein is one row after TCRdb ran MiXCR on the 5' RACE reads. The data hold 110,000 to 150,000 distinct CDR3 sequences, with around 27% observed a single time. Sequencing was carried out using PBMCs or a T cell subset sorted from them (not recorded which). These receptors all stem from an adult woman who had mild COVID-19 (a few samples of this study predate the infection). Cell type and time point are not known.

This clonotype occurred a few times. The chain uses TRBV9 and TRBJ2-1, with 9 bases that match TRBD2. The CDR3 runs 17 residues. From germline, CDR1 is SGDLS and CDR2 YYNGEE. Trimming cost V 1 base and J 5 bases; bases outside gene matches: 10. The CDR3 DNA is TGTGCCAGCAGCGTAAAACCAGCGGGAGGCGACGACAATGAGCAGTTCTTC. Its protein product is CASSVKPAGGDDNEQFF.

This clonotype has a handful of counts. The rearrangement joins TRBV16 to TRBJ2-1; TRBD2 matches 15 bases. J was trimmed by 10 bases and V by 2 bases; bases with no gene match: 6. Germline V gene sequence: CDR1 KGHSY, CDR2 FQNENV. CDR3 length: 16 amino acids. The CDR3 loop reads CASSQPPGLAGGEQFF. CDR3 coding DNA: TGTGCCAGCAGCCAACCCCCGGGACTAGCGGGGGGAGAGCAGTTCTTC.

This clonotype was found a few times. The chain combines TRBV7-2 with TRBJ2-2; 9 bases align to TRBD1. The V and J ends lost 3 bases and 5 bases, in that order; junction bases with no gene match: 4. Germline V CDR1 and CDR2: SGHTA, FQGNSA. The CDR3 covers 15 residues. CDR3 sequence: CASSFRTGATGELFF. As DNA, the CDR3 is TGTGCCAGCAGCTTTAGGACAGGGGCTACCGGGGAGCTGTTTTTT.

This clonotype was seen ten or more times. This chain uses TRBV5-4 with TRBJ2-3; 10 nucleotides agree with TRBD1. The CDR3 has 16 residues. The junction had 9 bases not matched to a gene; V was cut back by 3 bases and J by 5 bases. Per germline, CDR1 SGHNT and CDR2 YYREEE (reference sequence). DNA of the CDR3: TGTGCCAGCAGCTCCTGGACAGGGGGAGCGAGAGATACGCAGTATTTT. Amino acids: CASSSWTGGARDTQYF.

The rearrangement links TRBV20-1 to TRBJ2-7; the match to TRBD2 covers 11 bases. V lost 3 bases and J lost 4; bases outside the gene matches: 5. Germline CDR1 is DFQATT and CDR2 is SNEGSKA (reference sequence). CDR3 length equals 14 residues. The CDR3 protein is CSARDPSGGYEQYF. CDR3 DNA sequence: TGCAGTGCTAGGGACCCTAGCGGGGGGTACGAGCAGTACTTC.

This chain uses TRBV7-2 with TRBJ2-1; D not resolved. The CDR3 loop spans 12 amino acids. V shed 4 bases and J shed 10 bases, with 11 bases lying between them. CDR1 is SGHTA and CDR2 is FQGNSA in the germline V gene. The CDR3 reads CASSSILGEQFF. CDR3 nucleotides: TGTGCCAGCAGCTCGATCCTAGGGGAGCAGTTCTTC.

The rearrangement uses TRBV27 and TRBJ2-3; 8 bases fit TRBD1. V shed 7 bases, J shed 8 bases, and the junction held 17 bases outside the gene matches. The CDR3 runs 16 residues. Germline V gene data show CDR1 as MNHEY and CDR2 as SMNVEV (reference sequence). Here the CDR3 DNA reads TGTGCCAGCACCAGATCTCAGGGGGCTGACCCTGTTACGCAGTATTTT. It encodes CASTRSQGADPVTQYF.

This clonotype has more than one count but fewer than ten. The V call is TRBV7-9, the J call TRBJ2-3, with D tentatively TRBD1 or TRBD2 (5 bases each). This CDR3 is 15 amino acids long. V was trimmed by 1 base and J by 1 base, leaving 9 bases between them. Germline assignment: CDR1 SEHNR and CDR2 FQNEAQ (reference sequence). CDR3 amino acids: CASSLVWDRTDTQYF. CDR3 sequence (DNA): TGTGCCAGCAGCTTAGTTTGGGACCGCACAGATACGCAGTATTTT.

This clonotype has only one observation. The chain's CDR3 is CSVEAINRQYQETQYF. The DNA for the CDR3 is TGCAGCGTTGAAGCAATTAACCGCCAATACCAAGAGACCCAGTACTTC. V is TRBV29-1 and J is TRBJ2-5; D not certain. Germline V gene lookup returns CDR1 SQVTM and CDR2 ANQGSEA. V was pared by 1 base and J by 0 bases, with 15 bases between. The CDR3 has 16 amino acids. The full variable domain, completed using reference TRBV29-1 and TRBJ2-5, is SAVISQKPSRDICQRGTSLTIQCQVDSQVTMMFWYRQQPGQSLTLIATANQGSEATYESGFVIDKFPISRPNLTFSTLTVSNMSPEDSSIYLCSVEAINRQYQETQYFGPGTRLLVL.

Notes on this clonotype: The junction does not match germline at one end; this may be a read error. The genes are TRBV5-5 and TRBJ2-3; D may correspond to TRBD1 or TRBD2 (5 bases each). The CDR3 runs to 14 residues. CDR1 and CDR2 (germline): SGHKS, YYEKEE (reference sequence). CDR3: CASNPGDRTDTEYF. CDR3 DNA: TGTGCCAGCAACCCCGGGGACCGCACAGATACGGAGTATTTT. Using reference TRBV5-5 and TRBJ2-3 for the parts outside the CDR3, the full variable domain is DAGVTQSPTHLIKTRGQQVTLRCSPISGHKSVSWYQQVLGQGPQFIFQYYEKEERGRGNFPDRFSARQFPNYSSELNVNALLLGDSALYLCASNPGDRTDTEYFGPGTRLTVL.

The CDR3 DNA reads as TGTGCCAGCAGCCCGCCGGGGCCTTTGGGTACGCAGTATTTT. As protein: CASSPPGPLGTQYF. V and J are TRBV7-6 and TRBJ2-3; the D call may be TRBD1 or TRBD2 (5 bases each). The CDR3 is made up of 14 amino acids. The V end was cut by 5 bases, the J end by 8 bases, with 17 bases between. Germline CDR1 reads SGHVS; CDR2 reads FNYEAQ.

The chain employs TRBV25-1 and TRBJ1-1; D not certain. Between the trimmed V and J ends, which lost 8 bases and 0 bases, there was a span of 10 bases. Germline V CDR1 and CDR2: MGHDK, SYGVNS. The CDR3 runs 13 residues. The DNA of the CDR3 is TGTGCCAGCGCCCGGGCGTTGAACACTGAAGCTTTCTTT. The encoded protein is CASARALNTEAFF.

The chain couples TRBV11-3 to TRBJ1-4, with D uncertain. This CDR3 is 18 amino acids long. V gave up 2 bases and J gave up 0 bases, with 16 bases separating them. Germline V gene data show CDR1 as SGHNT and CDR2 as YENEEA. The CDR3 coding sequence is TGTGCCAGCAGCTTAATAGTAGAGCCGAGTGCAACTAATGAAAAACTGTTTTTT. It encodes CASSLIVEPSATNEKLFF.

The CDR3 here is CASSTGTSSYNEQFF. In nucleotides, the CDR3 is TGTGCCAGCAGCACCGGGACTAGCTCGTACAATGAGCAGTTCTTC. V and J are TRBV6-1 and TRBJ2-1; 9 bases line up with TRBD2. Losses at the gene ends were 6 bases for V and 4 bases for J; bases not matched to a gene: 7. Germline assignment: CDR1 MNHNS and CDR2 SASEGT. CDR3 size: 15 residues.

The sample holds a few counts of this clonotype. The V gene is TRBV4-2, the J gene TRBJ1-1, with D hard to call. Germline lookup yields CDR1 LGHNA and CDR2 YNFKEQ. The CDR3 is made up of 16 amino acids. Trimming cost V 0 bases and J 6 bases, with 17 bases left between them. CDR3 residues: CASSQEGYGVSPEAFF. The DNA of the CDR3 is TGTGCCAGCAGCCAAGAGGGCTACGGGGTAAGTCCTGAAGCTTTCTTT.

The chain combines TRBV6-5 with TRBJ2-3; D unresolved. The germline V gene encodes CDR1 MNHEY and CDR2 SVGAGI. This CDR3 spans 16 amino acids. V was clipped by 0 bases and J by 6 bases, with 16 bases between them. The CDR3 protein is CASSYSPFWASDTQYF. The CDR3 DNA follows: TGTGCCAGCAGTTACTCCCCCTTTTGGGCGTCCGATACGCAGTATTTT.

The chain employs TRBV7-9 and TRBJ2-3, with 10 bases that match TRBD1. Losses at the gene ends were 5 bases for V and 3 bases for J; bases not matched to a gene: 8. CDR1 and CDR2 (germline): SEHNR, FQNEAQ (reference sequence). The CDR3 covers 16 residues. Written as DNA, the CDR3 is TGTGCCAGCAGCCGTCTCCCGGGACAGGGGACAGATACGCAGTATTTT. Protein sequence: CASSRLPGQGTDTQYF.

The J gene is TRBJ2-3, the V gene TRBV7-9, with D possibly TRBD1 on 6 matching bases. Between the trimmed V and J ends, which lost 4 bases and 0 bases, there was a span of 11 bases. The CDR3 covers 15 residues. Germline loops: CDR1 SEHNR, CDR2 FQNEAQ (reference sequence). The CDR3 coding sequence is TGTGCCAGCAGCTCAGCCGGGACAAGCACAGATACGCAGTATTTT. It yields the protein CASSSAGTSTDTQYF.

The chain combines TRBV30 with TRBJ1-1, with TRBD1 as a possible D gene (5 bases). The CDR3 runs 14 residues. Trimming removed 1 base at V and 5 bases at J, with 14 bases between. Germline V gene data show CDR1 as GTSNPN and CDR2 as SVGIG (reference sequence). In DNA form, the CDR3 reads TGTGCCTGGAGTGGGAGGGGAGTTGGAACTGAAGCTTTCTTT. This gives the protein CAWSGRGVGTEAFF. The complete variable domain, with remaining parts taken from reference TRBV30 and TRBJ1-1, reads SQTIHQWPATLVQPVGSPLSLECTVEGTSNPNLYWYRQAAGRGLQLLFYSVGIGQISSEVPQNLSASRPQDRQFILSSKKLLLSDSGFYLCAWSGRGVGTEAFFGQGTRLTVV.

This chain links TRBV7-6 with TRBJ2-1; tentative D call: TRBD1 (5 bases). With 3 bases removed from V and 4 bases from J, the gap between germline ends came to 10 bases. The CDR3 extends over 14 amino acids. CDR1 SGHVS and CDR2 FNYEAQ come from the germline V gene. The CDR3 loop reads CASSFSRVYNEQFF. CDR3 in DNA: TGTGCCAGCAGCTTCTCCAGGGTATACAATGAGCAGTTCTTC. Based on the CDR3 plus reference TRBV7-6 and TRBJ2-1, the full variable domain is GAGVSQSPRYKVTKRGQDVALRCDPISGHVSLYWYRQALGQGPEFLTYFNYEAQQDKSGLPNDRFSAERPEGSISTLTIQRTEQRDSAMYRCASSFSRVYNEQFFGPGTRLTVL.

The chain uses TRBV30 and TRBJ2-3; D gene unclear. Between the trimmed V and J ends, which lost 0 bases and 6 bases, there was a span of 4 bases. The CDR3 spans 11 residues. Germline lookup yields CDR1 GTSNPN and CDR2 SVGIG (reference sequence). This CDR3 is CAWSVDDTQYF. The DNA for the CDR3 is TGTGCCTGGAGTGTAGATGATACGCAGTATTTT.

The chain carries TRBV6-2 or TRBV6-3 and TRBJ2-1, with D hard to call. This CDR3 has 14 residues. The V gene's germline CDR1 is MNHEY and CDR2 SVGEGT. V was cut by 2 bases and J by 9 bases, with 14 bases left in between. CDR3 region: CASSYTLTVPEQFF. CDR3 nucleotides: TGTGCCAGCAGTTACACCTTGACGGTCCCTGAGCAGTTCTTC.

The rearrangement joins TRBV25-1 to TRBJ2-2; TRBD2 aligns across 15 bases. The CDR3 is made up of 15 amino acids. Germline V lookup: CDR1 MGHDK, CDR2 SYGVNS. With 8 bases clipped from V and 7 bases from J, the junction kept 5 bases outside the gene matches. CDR3 in DNA: TGTGCCAGCGGGGGACTAGCGGGAGGAAACGGGGAGCTGTTTTTT. Its protein is CASGGLAGGNGELFF.